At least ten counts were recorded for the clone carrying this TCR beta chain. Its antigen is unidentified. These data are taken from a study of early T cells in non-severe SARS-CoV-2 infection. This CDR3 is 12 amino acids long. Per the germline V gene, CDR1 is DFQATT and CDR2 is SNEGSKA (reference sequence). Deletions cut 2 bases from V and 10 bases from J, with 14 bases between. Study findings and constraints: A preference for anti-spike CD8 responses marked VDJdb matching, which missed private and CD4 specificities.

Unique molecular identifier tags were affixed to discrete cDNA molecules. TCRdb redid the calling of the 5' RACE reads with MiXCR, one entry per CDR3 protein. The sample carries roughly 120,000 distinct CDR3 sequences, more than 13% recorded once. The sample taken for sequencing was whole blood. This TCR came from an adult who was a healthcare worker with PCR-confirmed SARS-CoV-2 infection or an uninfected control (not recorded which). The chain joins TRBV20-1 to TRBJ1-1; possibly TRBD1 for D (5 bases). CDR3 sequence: CSARRGGGGAFF. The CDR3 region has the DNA TGCAGTGCTAGAAGGGGCGGCGGTGGAGCTTTCTTT.